The 26 T cell receptor beta chains below were found in one sample sequenced in a study of long-term antiretroviral therapy in people with HIV. At survey level, the immunoSEQ assay was run in its v3.0 version. TCRdb's table, derived via immunoSEQ multiplex PCR, lists solely in-frame clones and lacks some. The sample lists over 25,000 clones; 70% to 90% were seen once. The sample in question was unsorted PBMCs, obtained 3.2 years before starting antiretroviral therapy. Receptor source: a man aged 50-60 years with HIV.

The chain uses TRBV13 and TRBJ2-7, with D unclear. The ends were cut back, 0 bases at V and 12 bases at J, with 15 bases in the middle. This CDR3 comprises 13 residues. The germline V gene encodes CDR1 PRHDT and CDR2 FYEKMQ (reference sequence). The CDR3 spells CASSLGREPPPYF. DNA of the CDR3: TGTGCCAGCAGCTTAGGAAGGGAACCCCCTCCGTACTTC. Full variable domain (rest looked up from reference TRBV13 and TRBJ2-7): AAGVIQSPRHLIKEKRETATLKCYPIPRHDTVYWYQQGPGQDPQFLISFYEKMQSDKGSIPDRFSAQQFSDYHSELNMSSLELGDSALYFCASSLGREPPPYFGPGTRLTVT.

The J gene is TRBJ2-3, the V gene TRBV4-3, with TRBD1 identical over 8 bases. Germline trimming cut 0 bases from V and 1 base from J; bases unmatched to any gene: 3. This CDR3 comprises 16 residues. Germline-derived CDR1 and CDR2 are LGHNA and YSLEER. The CDR3 protein is CASSQDWGQGTDTQYF. The CDR3 DNA follows: TGCGCCAGCAGCCAAGATTGGGGACAGGGCACAGATACGCAGTATTTT.

This sequence joins TRBV30 and TRBJ2-5; 11 bases match TRBD2. The trim removed 1 base at V and 7 bases at J, leaving 11 bases unmatched. CDR1 is GTSNPN and CDR2 is SVGIG in the germline V gene (reference sequence). CDR3 length: 16 amino acids. CDR3 nucleotides: TGTGCCTGGAGTGCTTCCTTAGCGGGAGGGGCGGGGACCCAGTACTTC. It yields the protein CAWSASLAGGAGTQYF.

The V and J genes are TRBV7-2 and TRBJ2-7, with 11 bases lining up with TRBD2. CDR3 length: 16 amino acids. Per the germline V gene, CDR1 is SGHTA and CDR2 is FQGNSA. The V and J ends lost 0 bases and 3 bases, in that order; junction bases with no gene match: 4. The CDR3 spells CASSLAIAGGRYEQYF. In nucleotides, the CDR3 is TGTGCCAGCAGCTTAGCGATAGCGGGGGGGCGCTACGAGCAGTACTTC.

This clone was picked up one time. The chain recombines TRBV5-8 with TRBJ2-1; TRBD1 is a possible D gene (5 bases). Germline V CDR1 and CDR2: SGHTS, YDEGEE. The CDR3 sequence is 13 residues long. V lost 7 bases, J lost 5 bases, and 13 bases lay in between. Written as DNA, the CDR3 is TGTGCCAGCCAGACCGACAGCAACAATGAGCAGTTCTTC. Encoded protein: CASQTDSNNEQFF.

The rearrangement joins TRBV5-1 to TRBJ2-5, with a possible D match to TRBD1 (6 bases). Looked up from germline, CDR1 is SGHRS and CDR2 is YFSETQ. The V gene lost 2 bases and the J gene lost 1 base, with 6 bases spanning the gap. The CDR3 extends over 13 amino acids. CDR3 protein: CASSLQGQETQYF. CDR3 DNA sequence: TGCGCCAGCAGCTTACAGGGCCAAGAGACCCAGTACTTC.

This clone was seen just once. The rearrangement links TRBV5-4 to TRBJ1-4; 9 bases map to TRBD1. The CDR3 is made up of 15 amino acids. J gave up 6 bases and V 2 bases, and 5 bases lay outside the gene matches. Looked up from germline, CDR1 is SGHNT and CDR2 is YYREEE (reference sequence). The CDR3 here is CASSFYRDRDEKLFF. In nucleotides, the CDR3 is TGTGCCAGCAGCTTTTACCGGGACAGGGATGAAAAACTGTTTTTT.

This clone appeared a single time. The V gene is TRBV7-9, the J gene TRBJ2-3; D not certain. The germline V gene has CDR1 SEHNR and CDR2 FQNEAQ (reference sequence). The V and J ends lost 5 bases and 2 bases respectively, with 17 bases between them. The CDR3 totals 16 residues. CDR3 coding DNA: TGTGCCAGCAGCCCCTCTTTGTCCCGACCCACAGATACGCAGTATTTT. Translating it yields CASSPSLSRPTDTQYF.

J is TRBJ1-4 and V is TRBV4-3; 7 bases align to TRBD1. Germline V CDR1 and CDR2: LGHNA, YSLEER. CDR3 length: 18 amino acids. The V and J ends lost 0 bases and 2 bases, in that order; junction bases with no gene match: 9. CDR3 DNA: TGCGCCAGCAGCCAAGATTACCCCACAGGGGCCACTAATGAAAAACTGTTTTTT. Its translation: CASSQDYPTGATNEKLFF.

The V and J genes are TRBV11-2 and TRBJ2-5; TRBD2 aligns across 11 bases. Per the germline V gene, CDR1 is SGHAT and CDR2 is FQNNGV. This CDR3 has 17 residues. J gave up 5 bases and V 1 base, and 9 bases lay outside the gene matches. The CDR3 DNA reads TGTGCCAGCAGCTTAGTATTAGCGGGGGGGGCCGTGGAGACCCAGTACTTC. Protein product: CASSLVLAGGAVETQYF. Full variable domain (rest looked up from reference TRBV11-2 and TRBJ2-5): EAGVAQSPRYKIIEKRQSVAFWCNPISGHATLYWYQQILGQGPKLLIQFQNNGVVDDSQLPKDRFSAERLKGVDSTLKIQPAKLEDSAVYLCASSLVLAGGAVETQYFGPGTRLLVL.

This chain joins TRBV10-2 and TRBJ1-1; TRBD1 agrees at 8 bases. The junction had 9 bases not matched to a gene; V was cut back by 6 bases and J by 3 bases. The CDR3 is 15 residues long. CDR1 WSHSY and CDR2 SAAADI come from the germline V gene. The CDR3 protein is CASRPGQAPDTEAFF. The CDR3 DNA reads as TGCGCCAGCAGGCCGGGACAGGCCCCGGACACTGAAGCTTTCTTT.

The rearrangement uses TRBV4-3 and TRBJ1-1; 8 bases align to TRBD1. J was trimmed by 2 bases and V by 2 bases; bases with no gene match: 1. There are 14 residues in the CDR3. CDR1 is LGHNA and CDR2 is YSLEER in the germline V gene. The CDR3 coding sequence is TGCGCCAGCAGCCAAACAGGGGGAAACACTGAAGCTTTCTTT. Residues: CASSQTGGNTEAFF.

The chain combines TRBV4-1 with TRBJ1-1; TRBD1 matches at 7 bases. Germline V lookup: CDR1 MGHRA, CDR2 YSYEKL. The V and J ends lost 0 bases and 9 bases, in that order; junction bases with no gene match: 10. CDR3 length: 15 residues. The CDR3 sequence is CASSQDLGRGGKAFF. In nucleotides, the CDR3 is TGCGCCAGCAGCCAAGATTTAGGCAGGGGGGGTAAAGCTTTCTTT.

The J gene is TRBJ2-7, the V gene TRBV7-6; D remains unclear. This CDR3 has 13 residues. The germline V gene has CDR1 SGHVS and CDR2 FNYEAQ. Trimming left V 0 bases short and J 4 bases short, with 7 bases between. DNA of the CDR3: TGTGCCAGCAGCTTAGCGGTTTTTTACGAGCAGTACTTC. This gives the protein CASSLAVFYEQYF.

The chain combines TRBV29-1 with TRBJ2-1; D remains ambiguous. Germline CDR1 and CDR2: SQVTM and ANQGSEA. This CDR3 has 14 amino acids. Trimming pared 2 bases from V and 2 bases from J, leaving 10 bases between. As DNA, the CDR3 is TGCAGCGTTGAATCCGGCAGAGCCTACAATGAGCAGTTCTTC. This sequence encodes CSVESGRAYNEQFF.

This clone was counted a single time. The chain links TRBV5-1 to TRBJ1-4; D possibly corresponds to TRBD1 (6 bases). The CDR3 covers 16 residues. The V gene's germline CDR1 is SGHRS and CDR2 YFSETQ. The ends were cut back, 1 base at V and 0 bases at J, with 10 bases in the middle. CDR3 nucleotide sequence: TGCGCCAGCAGCTTGAGGGAGGGGGCAACTAATGAAAAACTGTTTTTT. Encoded protein: CASSLREGATNEKLFF.

The CDR3 DNA reads as TGTGCCAGCAGTTATTGGACAGGGGCCTACGAGCAGTACTTC. Translation: CASSYWTGAYEQYF. The V gene is TRBV6-6, the J gene TRBJ2-7; the match to TRBD1 covers 9 bases. The germline CDR1 and CDR2 sequences are MNHNY and SVGAGI (reference sequence). The CDR3 has 14 residues. Trimming removed 3 bases from V and 2 bases from J; junction bases left unmatched: 2.

The CDR3 nucleotides read TGTGCCAGCAGCCCTCTCGTGGGACTCGAAGCTTTCTTT. Translated, it gives CASSPLVGLEAFF. The rearrangement uses TRBV27 and TRBJ1-1; tentative D call: TRBD1 (5 bases). Deletions cut 6 bases from V and 8 bases from J, with 16 bases between. The CDR3 covers 13 residues. CDR1 and CDR2 from the germline V gene are MNHEY and SMNVEV (reference sequence).

The chain couples TRBV13 to TRBJ2-7; 12 bases map to TRBD2. With 2 bases clipped from V and 1 base from J, the junction kept 6 bases outside the gene matches. The CDR3 is 17 amino acids. CDR1 and CDR2 (germline): PRHDT, FYEKMQ (reference sequence). CDR3 nucleotide sequence: TGTGCCAGCAGCTTACCGCCTAGCGGGGGGGTGTCCTACGAGCAGTACTTC. Residues: CASSLPPSGGVSYEQYF.

This chain joins TRBV4-1 and TRBJ2-5; D remains ambiguous. The CDR3 sequence is 15 residues long. Germline CDR1 reads MGHRA; CDR2 reads YSYEKL. V was clipped by 0 bases and J by 5 bases, with 13 bases between them. In DNA, the CDR3 is TGCGCCAGCAGCCAAGATGTTAGAAATCGGGAGACCCAGTACTTC. Encoded protein: CASSQDVRNRETQYF.

The V call is TRBV18, the J call TRBJ2-4; D unclear. V lost 3 bases, J lost 6 bases, and 9 bases lay in between. The CDR3 is 13 residues long. Germline V gene lookup returns CDR1 KGHSH and CDR2 LQKENI. CDR3 amino acids: CASSPSKINIQYF. In DNA, the CDR3 is TGTGCCAGCTCACCGAGCAAGATAAACATTCAGTACTTC.

The rearrangement joins TRBV29-1 to TRBJ1-2; D is perhaps TRBD1 (5 bases). The CDR3 is 12 amino acids. Looked up from germline, CDR1 is SQVTM and CDR2 is ANQGSEA. V was clipped by 6 bases and J by 6 bases, with 14 bases between them. CDR3 residues: CSVFKTANGYTF. In nucleotides, the CDR3 is TGCAGCGTATTTAAGACAGCGAATGGCTACACCTTC.

The chain carries TRBV4-3 and TRBJ2-3, with TRBD1 as a possible D gene (6 bases). V was cut by 2 bases and J by 0 bases, with 18 bases left in between. Germline V gene lookup returns CDR1 LGHNA and CDR2 YSLEER. This CDR3 is 18 amino acids long. The DNA of the CDR3 is TGCGCCAGCAGCCAACAATCCCGTGGACAGATTAGCACAGATACGCAGTATTTT. Protein sequence: CASSQQSRGQISTDTQYF.

The chain combines TRBV29-1 with TRBJ1-2; D remains unclear. This CDR3 has 13 amino acids. From germline, CDR1 is SQVTM and CDR2 ANQGSEA. Trimming stripped 5 bases from V and 6 bases from J, with 16 bases between. The CDR3 loop is CSVLDGRSDGYTF. The CDR3 coding sequence is TGCAGCGTTCTAGACGGACGGTCGGATGGCTACACCTTC. The full variable domain, its missing parts supplied by reference TRBV29-1 and TRBJ1-2, is SAVISQKPSRDICQRGTSLTIQCQVDSQVTMMFWYRQQPGQSLTLIATANQGSEATYESGFVIDKFPISRPNLTFSTLTVSNMSPEDSSIYLCSVLDGRSDGYTFGSGTRLTVV.

The J gene is TRBJ2-5, the V gene TRBV5-4; D perhaps matches TRBD2 (5 bases). Trimming took off 4 bases at V and 0 bases at J, with 10 bases between the two ends. The germline V gene encodes CDR1 SGHNT and CDR2 YYREEE (reference sequence). The CDR3 is 14 amino acids. In nucleotides, the CDR3 is TGTGCCAGCAGCCCGCCGGGGAACCAAGAGACCCAGTACTTC. It is translated as CASSPPGNQETQYF.

About this clone itself: The sample contains more than one DNA sequence encoding this CDR3. The chain carries TRBV5-1 and TRBJ2-5; 7 bases map to TRBD1. CDR1 and CDR2 from the germline V gene are SGHRS and YFSETQ. After removal of 4 bases from V and 2 bases from J, the junction contained 2 bases not matched to a gene. This CDR3 comprises 13 residues. In DNA, the CDR3 is TGCGCCAGCAGCCCCAGGGGGCAAGAGACCCAGTACTTC. Its translation: CASSPRGQETQYF.